Given below is one TCR beta chain in context. The antigen it binds to is not known. As encoded in the germline V gene (reference sequence), CDR1 is MNHEY while CDR2 is SMNVEV. The CDR3 measures 17 amino acids from cysteine to phenylalanine. Nucleotide data are not available. TCRdb lists the instrument as NextSeq 550. The Human TCR Profiling Kit (MiLaboratory) was used to make UMI-labeled 5' RACE TRB cDNA libraries. The full amount of extracted RNA was used for cDNA synthesis, and the full amount of resulting cDNA was used for PCR amplification. Libraries were prepared in parallel with an identical number of PCR cycles. The original methods were these. About 54,000 +/- 9,700 unique UMI-labeled TRB cDNA molecules per library were extracted with MIGEC and MiXCR, with at least two reads per UMI required. On average, each library contained 40,000 +/- 10,000 functional in-frame TRB CDR3 nucleotide clonotypes without stop codons. After downsampling to 5000 UMI-labeled TRB molecules per sample, diversity metrics such as normalized Shannon-Wiener and Chao1 were calculated in VDJtools. Clonotype-size-weighted physicochemical properties of the central five CDR3 residues (interaction energy, strength, volume and Kidera factor 4) were computed in VDJtools. TCRdb reprocessed the sequencing reads and holds a single record per CDR3 protein sequence, with no DNA. The V and J calls were determined by TCRdb, not by the authors. This sample's table lists approximately 130,000 distinct CDR3 sequences. The ten largest make up over 0.35% of the sample.

This entry comes from a study of CXCR3-negative and CXCR3-positive naive CD8 T cells (dated by TCRdb to between 2018 and 2021). With regard to the full study: In total, some 150 million TRB reads were obtained, which works out to roughly 1.5 +/- 0.3 million reads per library. The diversity and physicochemical repertoire analyses included eleven to twelve donors pooled from two independent experiments. TRBV-TRBJ cluster analysis included naive subsets from about 5 donors and memory cells from 3 donors. What the study reported, not specific to this receptor: Compared with CXCR3-negative naive cells, CXCR3-positive naive cells had TRB CDR3s with higher hydrophobicity (lower Kidera factor 4), lower energy, and higher strength and volume indices. Because CXCR3 expression was partially decreased after cryopreservation, freshly isolated PBMCs were used for most assays. Because surface CD5, which is linked to self-reactivity in mice, was comparable between the naive subsets, TCR interaction strength was also inferred from TRB CDR3 physicochemical properties. Similar TRBV-TRBJ usage was shown by naive CXCR3-negative and CXCR3-positive cells from the same donor, whereas distinct patterns were shown by memory cells. Comparably high repertoire diversity was found in both naive subsets, whereas much lower repertoire diversity was found in memory CD8+ T cells.

For every CD8+ T cell subset, 300,000 cells were flow-sorted straight into RLT lysis buffer, and each subset was sorted in triplicate. To exclude memory contaminants, naive CD8+ T cells were stringently defined as CD45RO-CCR7+CD27+CD95-. Peripheral blood mononuclear cells were isolated from buffy coats using standard density gradient centrifugation. A FACSAria III was used to flow-sort naive CXCR3-negative and CXCR3-positive CD8+ T cells. Total RNA was extracted from sorted cells using an RNeasy Mini Kit. Recombination joined TRBV27 with TRBJ2-2; TCRdb gives TRBD2 as the D gene, but with no DNA this cannot be confirmed. The clonotype originates from a human donor in good health. Some clones in this sample may be carry-over from other donors' samples. Source material: naive CXCR3+ CD8+ T cells from blood. Taken with the paper, the label for cell subset or site translates to: CD45RO-CCR7+CD27+CD95- naive CD8+ T cells expressing CXCR3 (TNR3+). CDR3 reads: CASSQGRIQLDTGELFF.